The rows below give T cell receptor beta chains drawn from one sample of a study of CD8 T cells in ankylosing spondylitis. TCRdb reprocessed the 5' RACE reads with MiXCR, giving one entry per CDR3 protein. This table holds more than 100,000 distinct CDR3 sequences, roughly 15% found once. The sample was blood, either unsorted or a sorted T cell fraction (not recorded which). The receptor set was obtained from a male donor with ankylosing spondylitis. The CDR3 runs from the conserved cysteine through the conserved F or W. A D gene is named only where the DNA matches it firmly. Clone sizes are given selectively: once, few, many, or a class where the clone is expanded.

CDR3aa	CDR3nt	abundance	v_gene	j_gene	d_gene
CASSHELGGPQHF	TGTGCCAGCAGCCATGAGTTGGGGGGGCCCCAGCATTTT	.	TRBV6-6	TRBJ1-5	.
CASSQNRGSNQPQHF	TGTGCCAGCAGCCAAAACAGGGGTAGCAATCAGCCCCAGCATTTT	.	TRBV3-1	TRBJ1-5	TRBD1
CASSVARRSSYNEQFF	TGTGCCAGCAGCGTAGCGCGGAGAAGCTCCTACAATGAGCAGTTCTTC	few	TRBV9	TRBJ2-1	.
CSASPGRGQYQETQYF	TGCAGTGCTAGTCCAGGAAGGGGCCAGTACCAAGAGACCCAGTACTTC	.	TRBV20-1	TRBJ2-5	.
CASSFSDPSYEQYF	TGTGCCAGCAGTTTTTCGGACCCTTCCTACGAGCAGTACTTC	few	TRBV12-3/TRBV12-4	TRBJ2-7	.
CASQLRVENTEAFF	TGCGCCAGCCAGCTGAGAGTGGAGAACACTGAAGCTTTCTTT	.	TRBV4-3	TRBJ1-1	.
CSATKTGVGSWNEQFF	TGCAGTGCTACTAAGACAGGGGTCGGTTCTTGGAATGAGCAGTTCTTC	few	TRBV20-1	TRBJ2-1	TRBD1
CASSLGNHEQFF	TGTGCCAGCAGTTTAGGGAACCATGAGCAGTTCTTC	.	TRBV27	TRBJ2-1	.
CSARVSDAQDTQYF	TGCAGTGCTAGAGTGAGTGACGCCCAGGATACGCAGTATTTT	many	TRBV20-1	TRBJ2-3	.
CASSDSDSYGYTF	TGTGCCAGCAGCGATTCCGACAGCTATGGCTACACCTTC	.	TRBV13	TRBJ1-2	.
CATSRVVEQFYEQYF	TGTGCCACCAGCAGAGTCGTGGAACAATTCTACGAGCAGTACTTC	few	TRBV15	TRBJ2-7	.
CSVEEALGSVTEAFF	TGCAGCGTTGAAGAAGCGTTAGGGTCGGTCACTGAAGCTTTCTTT	many	TRBV29-1	TRBJ1-1	.
CASSPRTEPYEQYF	TGTGCCAGCAGCCCCAGGACAGAGCCCTACGAGCAGTACTTC	.	TRBV7-9	TRBJ2-7	.
CASSPGRGDTQYF	TGTGCCAGCAGCCCGGGGAGAGGAGATACGCAGTATTTT	few	TRBV7-8	TRBJ2-3	.
CSARDPGTGVSYEQYF	TGCAGTGCTAGAGATCCTGGGACAGGAGTTTCCTACGAGCAGTACTTC	.	TRBV20-1	TRBJ2-7	TRBD1
CASSGSTSGSSYEQYF	TGTGCCAGCAGCGGGTCCACTAGCGGGAGCTCCTACGAGCAGTACTTC	.	TRBV5-6	TRBJ2-7	TRBD2
CASSSRGGGSTDTQYF	TGTGCCAGCAGTAGCCGGGGCGGAGGTAGCACAGATACGCAGTATTTT	once	TRBV27	TRBJ2-3	.
CASTTHPNQPQHF	TGTGCCAGCACCACCCACCCCAATCAGCCCCAGCATTTT	.	TRBV6-1	TRBJ1-5	.
CASSLEAGAHEQYF	TGTGCCAGCAGTTTAGAAGCGGGAGCCCACGAGCAGTACTTC	.	TRBV12-3/TRBV12-4	TRBJ2-7	TRBD2
CASSPTGREETQYF	TGTGCCAGCAGCCCGACAGGGAGAGAAGAGACCCAGTACTTC	.	TRBV9	TRBJ2-5	TRBD1
CASTPSGDGPSNQPQHF	TGTGCCAGCACCCCCTCCGGGGACGGCCCTAGCAATCAGCCCCAGCATTTT	many	TRBV28	TRBJ1-5	.
CASSNSYNEQFF	TGTGCCAGCAGCAATTCCTACAATGAGCAGTTCTTC	.	TRBV7-9	TRBJ2-1	.
CSVVGFEQFF	TGCAGCGTTGTGGGTTTCGAGCAGTTCTTC	.	TRBV29-1	TRBJ2-1	.
CASSLASNEQYF	TGTGCCAGCAGCTTAGCTTCCAACGAGCAGTACTTC	.	TRBV5-4	TRBJ2-7	.
CATSDPDTKNEFF	TGTGCCACCAGTGATCCGGACACCAAAAACGAGTTCTTC	.	TRBV24-1	TRBJ2-1	.
CASSPPGQGLYEQYF	TGTGCCAGCAGTCCCCCCGGACAGGGTCTCTACGAGCAGTACTTC	.	TRBV28	TRBJ2-7	TRBD1
CSASGRDSQENEQFF	TGCAGTGCTAGTGGGAGGGACTCCCAAGAGAATGAGCAGTTCTTC	.	TRBV20-1	TRBJ2-1	TRBD2
CASSLIAATQETQYF	TGTGCCAGCAGCTTAATTGCTGCTACCCAAGAGACCCAGTACTTC	.	TRBV7-3	TRBJ2-5	.
CASSLSPGVEKLFF	TGTGCCAGCAGTTTAAGCCCCGGGGTGGAAAAACTGTTTTTT	few	TRBV27	TRBJ1-4	.
CASSWTSADYEQYF	TGTGCCAGTAGTTGGACTAGCGCGGACTACGAGCAGTACTTC	few	TRBV19	TRBJ2-7	TRBD2
CASSAPGGRVTEAFF	TGTGCCAGCAGTGCCCCGGGGGGACGGGTCACTGAAGCTTTCTTT	.	TRBV27	TRBJ1-1	.
CASSGGTSGPYEQYF	TGTGCCAGCAGTGGCGGGACTAGCGGCCCTTACGAGCAGTACTTC	.	TRBV27	TRBJ2-7	TRBD2
CASSWGWSTDTQYF	TGTGCCAGCAGCTGGGGGTGGAGCACAGATACGCAGTATTTT	.	TRBV5-4	TRBJ2-3	.
CAISDPGTSAPEQYF	TGTGCCATCAGTGACCCCGGGACGAGCGCCCCCGAGCAGTACTTC	few	TRBV10-3	TRBJ2-7	.
CASSLRGLAGGWGNQETQYF	TGTGCCAGCAGCTTACGTGGACTAGCGGGAGGGTGGGGGAACCAAGAGACCCAGTACTTC	.	TRBV7-8	TRBJ2-5	TRBD2
CASSQAAGGSTVTQYF	TGCGCCAGCAGCCAAGCAGCGGGAGGGAGCACAGTTACGCAGTATTTT	few	TRBV4-1	TRBJ2-3	TRBD2
CASSPFQWASSPLHF	TGTGCCAGCAGTCCGTTCCAGTGGGCTAGTTCACCCCTCCACTTT	few	TRBV28	TRBJ1-6	.
CATDPGLNTEAFF	TGCGCCACCGACCCGGGGCTGAACACTGAAGCTTTCTTT	few	TRBV10-2	TRBJ1-1	.
CASSFTSGSGNEQFF	TGTGCCAGCAGCTTCACTAGCGGGAGTGGCAATGAGCAGTTCTTC	.	TRBV7-8	TRBJ2-1	TRBD2
CSVDRGTEAFF	TGCAGCGTTGACAGGGGGACTGAAGCTTTCTTT	few	TRBV29-1	TRBJ1-1	TRBD1
CASSPEGTYEQYF	TGTGCCAGCAGCCCGGAGGGGACCTACGAGCAGTACTTC	many	TRBV3-1	TRBJ2-7	.
CASSEGLAGSETQYF	TGTGCCAGCAGTGAGGGACTAGCGGGAAGTGAGACCCAGTACTTC	.	TRBV2	TRBJ2-5	TRBD2
CASSLGPGLAWNEQFF	TGTGCCAGCAGCTTAGGGCCGGGACTAGCTTGGAATGAGCAGTTCTTC	.	TRBV7-2	TRBJ2-1	TRBD2
CASSLSRLSTYEQYF	TGTGCCAGCAGTTTATCGAGGCTATCGACCTACGAGCAGTACTTC	few	TRBV27	TRBJ2-7	.